Described below is a single T cell receptor (beta chain) sequence and its context. Its antigen is undetermined. With UMIs, 5'RACE template switching was used to make TCR beta cDNA. From the 5' RACE reads, TCRdb lists one entry per CDR3 protein and no DNA. Listed are some 440,000 distinct CDR3 sequences; about 1.5% falls within the top ten. The entry originates in a study of T cells expressing NK-cell markers. Study-level results: Similarly, these clonotypes led the CD3+CD56-NKG2C+ fraction as well in several donors.

The receptor's source is a woman aged 45-65 years in good health. Sequenced: blood T cells: a sorted CD56 or NKG2C T cell subset, CD4+ or CD8+ T cells, or bulk PBMC T cells (not recorded which).

This chain's CDR3 is CASSLTGGVYGYTF. J is TRBJ1-2 and V is TRBV6-1; checking the TCRdb D call of TRBD1 is not possible without DNA. Per germline, CDR1 MNHNS and CDR2 SASEGT. The CDR3 covers 14 residues.